This T cell receptor beta chain was identified during a study of blood T cells in healthy people across ages. The sample providers were healthy Caucasian people from Russia, aged about 6 to 100. Broader study findings: A roughly linear age-dependent decrease characterized TCR beta diversity per million T cells. When set beside aged donors, long-lived donors presented more naive CD4+ cells and higher diversity.

Turning to this clonotype: Its antigen remains unknown.

Looked up from germline, CDR1 is PRHDT and CDR2 is FYEKMQ (reference sequence). The V gene end was trimmed by 1 base and the J gene end by 8 bases; junction bases not matched to a gene: 8. The CDR3 covers 15 residues. PCR was performed a second time for about 6 to 12 cycles using a sample-barcoded 5' primer and a J-beta primer mix. TCRdb re-derived calls from the 5' RACE reads in MiXCR, one entry per CDR3 protein. The repertoire holds around 800,000 distinct CDR3 sequences, with around 45% as singletons. The sequenced sample consisted of blood. The rearrangement joins TRBV13 to TRBJ2-1; 7 nucleotides line up with TRBD2. This clonotype was sampled from a man in his sixties in good health. The CDR3 reads CASSLDRALADEQFF. CDR3 nucleotide sequence: TGTGCCAGCAGCTTAGACAGAGCCCTAGCGGATGAGCAGTTCTTC.